This TCR beta chain is drawn from a study of CD8 T cells in Susac syndrome. Turning to the study itself: Patients with Susac syndrome had blood drawn and were at that point therapy-naive, on corticosteroids, or on intravenous immunoglobulin alone.

TEMRA cells were FACS-enriched, while CD8+ and CD4+ T cells were negatively isolated. Random-hexamer reverse transcription was applied to roughly 0.5 to 1 ug RNA. TCRdb re-derived calls from the immunoSEQ multiplex PCR reads in MiXCR, one entry per CDR3 protein. Here the sample spans under 200,000 distinct CDR3 sequences, 90% to 97% being singletons. V was cut by 6 bases and J by 2 bases, with 10 bases left in between. Germline loops: CDR1 MNHEY, CDR2 SMNVEV (reference sequence). CDR3 size: 14 residues. The chain recombines TRBV27 with TRBJ2-2; no reliable D call. The origin of this receptor is a human donor with Susac syndrome. Source material: CD4+ T cells from PBMCs. The CDR3 region has the DNA TGTGCCAGCAGAACTCAATTAAACACCGGGGAGCTGTTTTTT. Translating it yields CASRTQLNTGELFF.